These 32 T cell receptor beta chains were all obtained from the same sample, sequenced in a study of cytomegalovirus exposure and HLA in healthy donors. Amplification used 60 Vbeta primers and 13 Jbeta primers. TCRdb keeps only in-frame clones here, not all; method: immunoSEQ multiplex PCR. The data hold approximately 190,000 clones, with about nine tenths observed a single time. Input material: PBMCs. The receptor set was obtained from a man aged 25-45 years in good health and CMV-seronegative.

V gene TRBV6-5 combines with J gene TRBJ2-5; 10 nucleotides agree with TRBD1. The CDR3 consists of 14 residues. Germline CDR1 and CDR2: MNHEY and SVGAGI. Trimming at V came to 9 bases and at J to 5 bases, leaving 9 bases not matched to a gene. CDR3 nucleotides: TGTGCCAGTAGTCGGGACAGGGGTAAGGAGACCCAGTACTTC. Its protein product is CASSRDRGKETQYF.

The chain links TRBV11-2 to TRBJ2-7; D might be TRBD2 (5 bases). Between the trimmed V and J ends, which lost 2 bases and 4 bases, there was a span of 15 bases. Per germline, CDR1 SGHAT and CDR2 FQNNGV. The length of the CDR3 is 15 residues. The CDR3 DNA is TGTGCCAGCAGCTTACGAGAGGGAACCTTTTACGAGCAGTACTTC. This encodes CASSLREGTFYEQYF.

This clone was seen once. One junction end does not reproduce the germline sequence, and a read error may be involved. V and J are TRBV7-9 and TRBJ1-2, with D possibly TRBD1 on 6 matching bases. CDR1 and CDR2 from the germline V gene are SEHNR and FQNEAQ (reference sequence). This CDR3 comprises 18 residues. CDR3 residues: CSSSPSSALRGAHYGYTF. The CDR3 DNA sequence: TGTTCCAGCAGCCCTAGTAGCGCCCTCAGGGGCGCTCACTATGGCTACACCTTC.

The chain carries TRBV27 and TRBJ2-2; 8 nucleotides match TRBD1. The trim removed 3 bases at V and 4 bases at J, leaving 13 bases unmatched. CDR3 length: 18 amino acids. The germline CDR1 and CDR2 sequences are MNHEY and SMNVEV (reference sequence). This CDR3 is CASSLGDRTGRSTGELFF. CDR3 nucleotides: TGTGCCAGCAGTTTGGGGGACCGGACAGGGAGGAGCACCGGGGAGCTGTTTTTT.

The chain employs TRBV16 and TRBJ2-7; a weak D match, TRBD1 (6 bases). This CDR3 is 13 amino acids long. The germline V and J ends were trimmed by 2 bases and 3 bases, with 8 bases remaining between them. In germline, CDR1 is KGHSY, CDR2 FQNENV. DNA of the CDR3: TGTGCCAGCAGCCAAGGACAGAACTACGAGCAGTACTTC. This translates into CASSQGQNYEQYF. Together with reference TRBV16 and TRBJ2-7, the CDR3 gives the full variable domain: GEEVAQTPKHLVRGEGQKAKLYCAPIKGHSYVFWYQQVLKNEFKFLISFQNENVFDETGMPKERFSAKCLPNSPCSLEIQATKLEDSAVYFCASSQGQNYEQYFGPGTRLTVT.

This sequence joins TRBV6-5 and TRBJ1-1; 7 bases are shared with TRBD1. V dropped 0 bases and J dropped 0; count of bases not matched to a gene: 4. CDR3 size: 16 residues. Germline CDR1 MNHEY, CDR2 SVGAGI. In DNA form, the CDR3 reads TGTGCCAGCAGTTACTCGGTCCAGGGGGTGAACACTGAAGCTTTCTTT. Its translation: CASSYSVQGVNTEAFF.

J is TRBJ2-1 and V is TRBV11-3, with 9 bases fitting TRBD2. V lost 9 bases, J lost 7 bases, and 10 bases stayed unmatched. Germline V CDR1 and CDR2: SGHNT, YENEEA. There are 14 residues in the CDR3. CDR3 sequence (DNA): TGTGCCAGTAGCGGGAGCTTCGGGGGTAATGAGCAGTTCTTC. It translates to CASSGSFGGNEQFF. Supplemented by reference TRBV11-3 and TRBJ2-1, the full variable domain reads EAGVVQSPRYKIIEKKQPVAFWCNPISGHNTLYWYLQNLGQGPELLIRYENEEAVDDSQLPKDRFSAERLKGVDSTLKIQPAELGDSAVYLCASSGSFGGNEQFFGPGTRLTVL.

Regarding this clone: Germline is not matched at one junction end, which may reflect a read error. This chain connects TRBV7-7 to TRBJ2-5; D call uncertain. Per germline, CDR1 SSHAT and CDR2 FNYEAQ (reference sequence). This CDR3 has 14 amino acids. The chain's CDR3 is CASSLGITGETQYF. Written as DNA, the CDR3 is TGTGCTAGCAGCTTAGGGATTACGGGAGAGACCCAGTACTTC. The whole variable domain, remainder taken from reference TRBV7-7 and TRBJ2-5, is GAGVSQSPRYKVTKRGQDVTLRCDPISSHATLYWYQQALGQGPEFLTYFNYEAQPDKSGLPSDRFSAERPEGSISTLTIQRTEQRDSAMYRCASSLGITGETQYFGPGTRLLVL.

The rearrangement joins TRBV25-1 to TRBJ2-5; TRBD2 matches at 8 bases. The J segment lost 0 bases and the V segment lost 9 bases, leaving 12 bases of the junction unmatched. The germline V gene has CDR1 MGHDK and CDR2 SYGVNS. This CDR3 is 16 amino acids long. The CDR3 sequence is CASPFRAGANQETQYF. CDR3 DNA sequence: TGTGCCAGTCCTTTTAGAGCGGGAGCCAACCAAGAGACCCAGTACTTC. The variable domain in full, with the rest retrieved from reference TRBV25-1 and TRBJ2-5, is EADIYQTPRYLVIGTGKKITLECSQTMGHDKMYWYQQDPGMELHLIHYSYGVNSTEKGDLSSESTVSRIRTEHFPLTLESARPSHTSQYLCASPFRAGANQETQYFGPGTRLLVL.

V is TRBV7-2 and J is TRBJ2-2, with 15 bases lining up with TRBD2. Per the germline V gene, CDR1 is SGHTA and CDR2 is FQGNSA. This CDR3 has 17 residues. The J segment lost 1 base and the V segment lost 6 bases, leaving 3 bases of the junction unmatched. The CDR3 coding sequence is TGTGCCAGCAGGGGACTAGCGGGAGGTCAGAACACCGGGGAGCTGTTTTTT. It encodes CASRGLAGGQNTGELFF. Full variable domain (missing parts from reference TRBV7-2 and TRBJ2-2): GAGVSQSPSNKVTEKGKDVELRCDPISGHTALYWYRQSLGQGLEFLIYFQGNSAPDKSGLPSDRFSAERTGGSVSTLTIQRTQQEDSAVYLCASRGLAGGQNTGELFFGEGSRLTVL.

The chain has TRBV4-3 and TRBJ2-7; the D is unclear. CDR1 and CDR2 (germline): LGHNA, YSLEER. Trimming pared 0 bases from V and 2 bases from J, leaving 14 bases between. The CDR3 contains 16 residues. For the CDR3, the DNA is TGCGCCAGCAGCCAAGATCGCTCCAGTTACGCCTACGAGCAGTACTTC. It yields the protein CASSQDRSSYAYEQYF.

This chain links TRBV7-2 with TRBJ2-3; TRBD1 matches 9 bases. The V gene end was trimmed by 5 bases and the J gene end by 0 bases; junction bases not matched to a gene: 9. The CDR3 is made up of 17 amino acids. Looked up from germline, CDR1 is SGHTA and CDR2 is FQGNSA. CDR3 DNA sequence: TGTGCCAGCAGCCAGGGACAGGGACAGACAAGCACAGATACGCAGTATTTT. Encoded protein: CASSQGQGQTSTDTQYF.

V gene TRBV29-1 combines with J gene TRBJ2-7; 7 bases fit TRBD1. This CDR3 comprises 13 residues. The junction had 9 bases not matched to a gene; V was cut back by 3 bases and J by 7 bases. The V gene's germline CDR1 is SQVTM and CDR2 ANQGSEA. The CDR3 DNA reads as TGCAGCGTTGATTTGTCTCAGGGGGAAGAGCAGTACTTC. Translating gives CSVDLSQGEEQYF.

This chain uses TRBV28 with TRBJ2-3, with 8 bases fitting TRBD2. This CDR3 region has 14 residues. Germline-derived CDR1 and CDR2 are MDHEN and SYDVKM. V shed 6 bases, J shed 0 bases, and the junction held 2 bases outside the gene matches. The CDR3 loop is CASRPSGSTDTQYF. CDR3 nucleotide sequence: TGTGCCAGCAGGCCTAGCGGGAGCACAGATACGCAGTATTTT.

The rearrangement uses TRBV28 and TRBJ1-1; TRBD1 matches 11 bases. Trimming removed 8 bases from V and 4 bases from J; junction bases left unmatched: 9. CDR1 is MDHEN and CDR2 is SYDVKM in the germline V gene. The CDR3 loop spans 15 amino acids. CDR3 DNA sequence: TGTGCCAGCTCCTTTATTGGGACAGGGGGCACTGAAGCTTTCTTT. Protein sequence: CASSFIGTGGTEAFF.

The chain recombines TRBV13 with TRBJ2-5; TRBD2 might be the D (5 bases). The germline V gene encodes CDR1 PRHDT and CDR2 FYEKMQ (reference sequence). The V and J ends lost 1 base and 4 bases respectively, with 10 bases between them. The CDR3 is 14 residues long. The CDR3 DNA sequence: TGTGCCAGCAGCTTAGTAGCGCTGGGAGAGACCCAGTACTTC. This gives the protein CASSLVALGETQYF. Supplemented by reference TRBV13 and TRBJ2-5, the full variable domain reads AAGVIQSPRHLIKEKRETATLKCYPIPRHDTVYWYQQGPGQDPQFLISFYEKMQSDKGSIPDRFSAQQFSDYHSELNMSSLELGDSALYFCASSLVALGETQYFGPGTRLLVL.

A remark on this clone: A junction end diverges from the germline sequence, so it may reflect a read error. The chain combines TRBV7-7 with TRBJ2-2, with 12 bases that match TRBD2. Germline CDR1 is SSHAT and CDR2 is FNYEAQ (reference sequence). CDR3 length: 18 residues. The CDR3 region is CASSPLGLAGRRTGELFF. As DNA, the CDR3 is TGTGCTAGCAGCCCCCTCGGACTAGCGGGGCGTCGGACCGGGGAGCTGTTTTTT.

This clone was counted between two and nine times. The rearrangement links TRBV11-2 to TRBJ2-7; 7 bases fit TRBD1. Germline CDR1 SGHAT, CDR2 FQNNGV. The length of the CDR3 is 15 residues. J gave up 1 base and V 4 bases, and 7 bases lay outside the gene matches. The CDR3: CASSSKHRGSYEQYF. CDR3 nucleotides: TGTGCCAGCAGCTCCAAACACAGGGGATCCTACGAGCAGTACTTC.

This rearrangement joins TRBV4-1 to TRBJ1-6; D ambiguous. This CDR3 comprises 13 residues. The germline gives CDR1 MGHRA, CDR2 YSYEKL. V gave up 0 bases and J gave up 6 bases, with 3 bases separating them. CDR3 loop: CASSQDRNSPLHF. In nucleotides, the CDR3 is TGCGCCAGCAGCCAAGACCGTAATTCACCCCTCCACTTT.

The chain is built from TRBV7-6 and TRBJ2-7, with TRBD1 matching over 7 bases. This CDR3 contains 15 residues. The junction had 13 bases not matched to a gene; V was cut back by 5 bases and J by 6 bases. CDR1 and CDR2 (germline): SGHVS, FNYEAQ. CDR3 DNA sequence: TGTGCCAGCAGCGCAGGGACAGCGGCTAGTTTCGAGCAGTACTTC. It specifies CASSAGTAASFEQYF.

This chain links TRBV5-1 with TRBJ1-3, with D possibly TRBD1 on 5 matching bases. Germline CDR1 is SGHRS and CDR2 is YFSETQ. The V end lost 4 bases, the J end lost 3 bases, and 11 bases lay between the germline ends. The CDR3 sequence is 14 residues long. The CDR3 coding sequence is TGCGCCAGCAGCCAGGGAATTGGTGGAAACACCATATATTTT. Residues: CASSQGIGGNTIYF. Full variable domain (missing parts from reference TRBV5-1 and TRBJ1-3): KAGVTQTPRYLIKTRGQQVTLSCSPISGHRSVSWYQQTPGQGLQFLFEYFSETQRNKGNFPGRFSGRQFSNSRSEMNVSTLELGDSALYLCASSQGIGGNTIYFGEGSWLTVV.

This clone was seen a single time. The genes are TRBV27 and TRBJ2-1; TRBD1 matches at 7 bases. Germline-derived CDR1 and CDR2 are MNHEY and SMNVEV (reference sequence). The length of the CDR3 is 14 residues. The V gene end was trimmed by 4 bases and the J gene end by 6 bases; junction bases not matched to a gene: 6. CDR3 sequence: CASSYTGASNEQFF. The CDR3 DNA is TGTGCCAGCAGTTACACAGGGGCTTCCAATGAGCAGTTCTTC.

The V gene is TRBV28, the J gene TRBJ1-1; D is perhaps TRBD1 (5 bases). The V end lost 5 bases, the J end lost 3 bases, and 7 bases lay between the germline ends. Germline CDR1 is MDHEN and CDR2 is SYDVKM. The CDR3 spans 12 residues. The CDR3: CASSQGYTEAFF. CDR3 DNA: TGTGCCAGCAGTCAGGGCTACACTGAAGCTTTCTTT.

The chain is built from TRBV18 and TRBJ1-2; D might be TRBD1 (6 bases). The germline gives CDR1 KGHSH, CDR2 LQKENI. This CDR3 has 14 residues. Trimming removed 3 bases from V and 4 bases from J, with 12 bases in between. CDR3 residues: CASSPVGRGYGYTF. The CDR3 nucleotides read TGTGCCAGCTCACCGGTTGGCAGGGGCTATGGCTACACCTTC.

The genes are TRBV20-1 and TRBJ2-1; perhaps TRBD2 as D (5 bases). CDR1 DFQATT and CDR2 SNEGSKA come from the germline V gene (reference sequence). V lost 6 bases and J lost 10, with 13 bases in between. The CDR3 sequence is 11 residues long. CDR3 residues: CSAAPGFEQFF. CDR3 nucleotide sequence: TGCAGTGCCGCCCCGGGATTCGAGCAGTTCTTC.

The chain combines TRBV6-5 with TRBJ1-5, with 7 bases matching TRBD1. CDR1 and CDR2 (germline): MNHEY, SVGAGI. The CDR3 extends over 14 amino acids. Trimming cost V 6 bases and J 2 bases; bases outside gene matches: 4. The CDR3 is CASRKTGRNQPQHF. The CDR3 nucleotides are TGTGCCAGCAGAAAGACAGGGCGCAATCAGCCCCAGCATTTT.

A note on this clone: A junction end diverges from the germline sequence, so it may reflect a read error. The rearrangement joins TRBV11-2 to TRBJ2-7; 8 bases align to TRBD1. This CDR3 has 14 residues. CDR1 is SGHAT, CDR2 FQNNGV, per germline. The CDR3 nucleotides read TGTGCTAGCAGCCACGGGACAGGAGCCTACGAGCAGTACTTC. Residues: CASSHGTGAYEQYF.

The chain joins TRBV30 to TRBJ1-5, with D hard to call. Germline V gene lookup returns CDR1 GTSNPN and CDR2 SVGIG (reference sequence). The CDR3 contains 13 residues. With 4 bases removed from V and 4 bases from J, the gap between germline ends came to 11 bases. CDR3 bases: TGTGCCTGGACCCGAGGCGGAAATCAGCCCCAGCATTTT. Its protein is CAWTRGGNQPQHF. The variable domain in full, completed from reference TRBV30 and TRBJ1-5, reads SQTIHQWPATLVQPVGSPLSLECTVEGTSNPNLYWYRQAAGRGLQLLFYSVGIGQISSEVPQNLSASRPQDRQFILSSKKLLLSDSGFYLCAWTRGGNQPQHFGDGTRLSIL.

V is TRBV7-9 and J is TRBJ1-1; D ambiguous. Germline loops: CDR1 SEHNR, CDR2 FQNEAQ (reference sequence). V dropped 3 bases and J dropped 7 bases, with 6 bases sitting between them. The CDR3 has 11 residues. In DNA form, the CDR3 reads TGTGCCAGCAGCTTCGCAGTTGAAGCTTTCTTT. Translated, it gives CASSFAVEAFF.

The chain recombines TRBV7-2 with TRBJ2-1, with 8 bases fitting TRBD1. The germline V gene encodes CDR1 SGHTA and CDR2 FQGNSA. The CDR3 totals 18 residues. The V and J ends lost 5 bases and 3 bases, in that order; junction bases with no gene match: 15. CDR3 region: CASSPMLWTGNSYNEQFF. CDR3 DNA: TGTGCCAGCAGCCCCATGCTGTGGACAGGGAATAGCTACAATGAGCAGTTCTTC.

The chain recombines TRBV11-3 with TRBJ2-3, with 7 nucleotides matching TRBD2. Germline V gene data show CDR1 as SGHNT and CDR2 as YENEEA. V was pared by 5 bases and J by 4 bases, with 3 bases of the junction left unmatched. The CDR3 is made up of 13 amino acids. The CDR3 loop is CASSQGLSDTQYF. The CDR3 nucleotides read TGTGCCAGCAGCCAGGGACTATCAGATACGCAGTATTTT.

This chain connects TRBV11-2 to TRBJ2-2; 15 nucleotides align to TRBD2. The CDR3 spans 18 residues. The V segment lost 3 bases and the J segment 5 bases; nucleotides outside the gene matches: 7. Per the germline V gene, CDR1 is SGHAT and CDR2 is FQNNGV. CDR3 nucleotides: TGTGCCAGCAGCTTCCCGGGACTAGCGGGAGGTCCGACCGGGGAGCTGTTTTTT. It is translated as CASSFPGLAGGPTGELFF.